This T cell receptor (beta chain) is from a study of graft-versus-host responses after intestinal transplantation. The wider study: Grafts that recipients had were multivisceral, liver-intestinal, or isolated intestinal transplants. Anti-thymocyte globulin induction was given to all recipients, followed by tacrolimus and steroids for 2 to 4 years. General study points: Recipient marrow harbored GvH clones, some of which surfaced first in ileum or blood. Individuals carrying graft-donor T cell macrochimerism showed high graft-versus-host to host-versus-graft clonal ratios in allografts.

V was cut by 5 bases and J by 5 bases, with 16 bases left in between. The CDR3 loop spans 14 amino acids. Per germline, CDR1 SGHRS and CDR2 YFSETQ. With regard to this clone: Its antigen is as yet unknown.

Sequenced by immunoSEQ multiplex PCR; TCRdb stores in-frame clones only, minus some. The sample contains approximately 46,000 clones, approximately 84% of which appear only once. Sequenced material: unstimulated CD4+ T cells sorted from spleen or lymph node cells, taken before transplant. V gene TRBV5-1 combines with J gene TRBJ2-5; TRBD1 or TRBD2 may be the D gene (5 bases each). This receptor was identified in a human donor who was the organ donor for an intestinal transplant. The CDR3 protein is CASSQKRGDETQYF. CDR3 bases: TGCGCCAGCAGTCAGAAAAGGGGAGACGAGACCCAGTACTTC.